The 27 T cell receptor beta chains below come from one sample, sequenced in a study of cytotoxic CD8 clonotypes in ibrutinib-treated CLL. Generated by immunoSEQ multiplex PCR, the TCRdb table keeps only in-frame clones and is missing some. Of 150,000 to 200,000 clones in the sample, 70% to 90% were seen once. The sample in question was PBMCs, obtained at disease progression, from a patient treated with ibrutinib. All receptors derive from a human donor with chronic lymphocytic leukemia.

The chain joins TRBV19 to TRBJ2-7; 8 nucleotides agree with TRBD2. The CDR3 has 20 amino acids. Germline V gene data show CDR1 as LNHDA and CDR2 as SQIVND (reference sequence). V lost 5 bases and J lost 2; bases outside the gene matches: 23. CDR3 sequence: CASSPPRTVAGPRGAYEQYF. The CDR3 region has the DNA TGTGCCAGTAGTCCCCCCCGGACGGTAGCGGGACCGCGCGGCGCCTACGAGCAGTACTTC.

The chain combines TRBV4-3 with TRBJ2-7, with D unresolved. Trimming removed 5 bases from V and 2 bases from J, with 13 bases in between. Germline CDR1 is LGHNA and CDR2 is YSLEER. The CDR3 has 14 residues. CDR3 sequence reads: CASSIRQGPYEQYF. CDR3 bases: TGCGCCAGCAGCATCCGACAAGGCCCCTACGAGCAGTACTTC.

This clone came up a few times. V is TRBV21-1 and J is TRBJ2-1. TRBV21-1 is flagged as a pseudogene. The CDR3 covers 13 residues. This CDR3 reads CASSKRPYNEQFF. The CDR3 DNA reads TGTGCCAGCAGCAAAAGGCCATACAATGAGCAGTTCTTC.

V gene TRBV7-9 combines with J gene TRBJ2-3; D is unresolved. CDR1 and CDR2 from the germline V gene are SEHNR and FQNEAQ (reference sequence). Trimming left V 3 bases short and J 2 bases short, with 24 bases between. CDR3 length equals 19 residues. CDR3 protein: CASSFIGWVDRAITDTQYF. CDR3 in DNA: TGTGCCAGCAGCTTTATAGGGTGGGTGGATCGAGCGATCACAGATACGCAGTATTTT. The complete variable domain, with remaining parts taken from reference TRBV7-9 and TRBJ2-3, reads DTGVSQNPRHKITKRGQNVTFRCDPISEHNRLYWYRQTLGQGPEFLTYFQNEAQLEKSRLLSDRFSAERPKGSFSTLEIQRTEQGDSAMYLCASSFIGWVDRAITDTQYFGPGTRLTVL.

The gene calls are TRBV27 and TRBJ2-5, with TRBD2 matching over 16 bases. The junction had 6 bases not matched to a gene; V was cut back by 6 bases and J by 5 bases. The CDR3 sequence is 16 residues long. Germline loops: CDR1 MNHEY, CDR2 SMNVEV (reference sequence). This CDR3 is CASRGLAGGPRETQYF. CDR3 coding DNA: TGTGCCAGCAGGGGACTAGCGGGAGGGCCTAGGGAGACCCAGTACTTC.

The rearrangement uses TRBV6-1 and TRBJ1-1, with a possible D match to TRBD1 (6 bases). Germline values: CDR1 MNHNS, CDR2 SASEGT. This CDR3 is 14 amino acids long. The germline V and J ends were trimmed by 5 bases and 6 bases, with 16 bases remaining between them. CDR3 nucleotides: TGTGCCAGCAGTCCACAGGGCTCTGGGTCTGAAGCTTTCTTT. Its translation is CASSPQGSGSEAFF.

The rearrangement joins TRBV10-3 to TRBJ1-1, with D unclear. CDR3 length equals 12 residues. V lost 8 bases to trimming and J lost 4 bases, with 11 bases between them. Germline V gene sequence: CDR1 ENHRY, CDR2 SYGVKD. CDR3 residues: CAIGEVGTEAFF. The CDR3 bases are TGTGCCATCGGGGAAGTTGGCACTGAAGCTTTCTTT.

The rearrangement uses TRBV5-1 and TRBJ1-1; D not resolved. Trimming stripped 0 bases from V and 6 bases from J, with 12 bases between. The CDR3 consists of 14 residues. Germline lookup yields CDR1 SGHRS and CDR2 YFSETQ. The CDR3 loop is CASSLAASLAEAFF. The DNA for the CDR3 is TGCGCCAGCAGCTTGGCCGCTAGTTTAGCTGAAGCTTTCTTT. Looking up the rest from reference TRBV5-1 and TRBJ1-1 gives the full variable domain: KAGVTQTPRYLIKTRGQQVTLSCSPISGHRSVSWYQQTPGQGLQFLFEYFSETQRNKGNFPGRFSGRQFSNSRSEMNVSTLELGDSALYLCASSLAASLAEAFFGQGTRLTVV.

The chain couples TRBV7-2 to TRBJ2-1; 16 positions agree with TRBD2. CDR1 and CDR2 from the germline V gene are SGHTA and FQGNSA. This CDR3 comprises 22 residues. V shed 0 bases, J shed 2 bases, and the junction held 13 bases outside the gene matches. The CDR3 nucleotides are TGTGCCAGCAGCTTAGCAAAAACTCCGGGACTAGCGGGAGGGCAACCCTACAATGAGCAGTTCTTC. Its translation: CASSLAKTPGLAGGQPYNEQFF. The full variable domain, in which reference TRBV7-2 and TRBJ2-1 provide the parts outside the CDR3, is GAGVSQSPSNKVTEKGKDVELRCDPISGHTALYWYRQSLGQGLEFLIYFQGNSAPDKSGLPSDRFSAERTGGSVSTLTIQRTQQEDSAVYLCASSLAKTPGLAGGQPYNEQFFGPGTRLTVL.

The chain couples TRBV14 to TRBJ2-7; perhaps TRBD2 as D (5 bases). This CDR3 region has 13 residues. Trimming removed 1 base from V and 3 bases from J, with 7 bases in between. Germline assignment: CDR1 SGHDN and CDR2 FVKESK. The CDR3 sequence: CASSQGAGYEQYF. DNA of the CDR3: TGTGCCAGCAGCCAAGGCGCGGGCTACGAGCAGTACTTC.

This sequence joins TRBV5-6 and TRBJ1-2, with TRBD1 matching 9 bases. Germline trimming cut 5 bases from V and 8 bases from J; bases unmatched to any gene: 7. The V gene's germline CDR1 is SGHDT and CDR2 YYEEEE. The CDR3 runs to 13 residues. Here the CDR3 DNA reads TGTGCCAGCAGGTCCGGGACAGGGATGGGCTACACCTTC. The encoded protein is CASRSGTGMGYTF.

The chain combines TRBV19 with TRBJ1-2; D gene unclear. CDR3 length: 13 amino acids. The V gene lost 3 bases and the J gene lost 6 bases, with 11 bases spanning the gap. CDR1 and CDR2 (germline): LNHDA, SQIVND (reference sequence). This CDR3 is CASSIGRPNGYTF. CDR3 DNA: TGTGCCAGTAGTATCGGCAGGCCAAATGGCTACACCTTC.

This clone has a single count. The chain uses TRBV7-9 and TRBJ2-7; 8 nucleotides agree with TRBD2. Germline trimming cut 5 bases from V and 5 bases from J; bases unmatched to any gene: 8. In germline, CDR1 is SEHNR, CDR2 FQNEAQ (reference sequence). The CDR3 is made up of 14 amino acids. CDR3 amino acids: CASSPLSGTDEQYF. In DNA form, the CDR3 reads TGTGCCAGCAGCCCACTTAGCGGGACCGACGAGCAGTACTTC.

The chain couples TRBV7-9 to TRBJ2-3; 9 nucleotides agree with TRBD2. CDR3 size: 14 residues. Germline assignment: CDR1 SEHNR and CDR2 FQNEAQ (reference sequence). V trimming: 1 base; J trimming: 5 bases; junction bases outside the gene matches: 1. This CDR3 is CASSLVAGEDTQYF. The CDR3 DNA reads as TGTGCCAGCAGCTTAGTAGCGGGAGAAGATACGCAGTATTTT. Drawing the rest from reference TRBV7-9 and TRBJ2-3, the complete variable domain is DTGVSQNPRHKITKRGQNVTFRCDPISEHNRLYWYRQTLGQGPEFLTYFQNEAQLEKSRLLSDRFSAERPKGSFSTLEIQRTEQGDSAMYLCASSLVAGEDTQYFGPGTRLTVL.

This chain uses TRBV28 with TRBJ2-7; TRBD1 is a possible D gene (6 bases). Deletions cut 2 bases from V and 4 bases from J, with 15 bases between. Germline CDR1 reads MDHEN; CDR2 reads SYDVKM. The CDR3 has 15 amino acids. In DNA, the CDR3 is TGTGCCAGCAGTTTAGAGGGGACACCGAGTTACGAGCAGTACTTC. Its translation is CASSLEGTPSYEQYF.

Written as DNA, the CDR3 is TGTGCCAGCAGAAAGACTACGACAGGGAGCTATGGCTACACCTTC. This encodes CASRKTTTGSYGYTF. The gene calls are TRBV6-6 and TRBJ1-2; 7 bases match TRBD1. This CDR3 is 15 amino acids long. J was trimmed by 4 bases and V by 6 bases; bases with no gene match: 11. Germline V gives CDR1 MNHNY, CDR2 SVGAGI (reference sequence).

The chain recombines TRBV29-1 with TRBJ2-2; D is unresolved. The ends were cut back, 4 bases at V and 3 bases at J, with 6 bases in the middle. The CDR3 consists of 12 residues. Germline V gene sequence: CDR1 SQVTM, CDR2 ANQGSEA. The CDR3 region is CSVVRYTGELFF. DNA of the CDR3: TGCAGCGTTGTTCGATACACCGGGGAGCTGTTTTTT.

The rearrangement links TRBV7-2 to TRBJ2-1; 10 bases are shared with TRBD2. This CDR3 comprises 15 residues. Trimming cost V 5 bases and J 3 bases; bases outside gene matches: 4. In germline, CDR1 is SGHTA, CDR2 FQGNSA. The CDR3 bases are TGTGCCAGCAGCCGAACTAGCGGGGTCTACAATGAGCAGTTCTTC. This translates into CASSRTSGVYNEQFF. The full variable domain, its missing parts supplied by reference TRBV7-2 and TRBJ2-1, is GAGVSQSPSNKVTEKGKDVELRCDPISGHTALYWYRQSLGQGLEFLIYFQGNSAPDKSGLPSDRFSAERTGGSVSTLTIQRTQQEDSAVYLCASSRTSGVYNEQFFGPGTRLTVL.

This clone appeared a single time. The V gene is TRBV6-1, the J gene TRBJ1-3; D is unclear. The length of the CDR3 is 13 residues. The V and J ends lost 1 base and 12 bases respectively, with 13 bases between them. CDR1 and CDR2 from the germline V gene are MNHNS and SASEGT. The CDR3 loop is CASSEVSQEHIYF. The CDR3 DNA reads TGTGCCAGCAGTGAAGTTAGTCAGGAGCACATATATTTT.

CDR3 loop: CASRPTGYNEQFF. CDR3 in DNA: TGTGCCAGCAGACCCACGGGGTACAATGAGCAGTTCTTC. The V call is TRBV5-8, the J call TRBJ2-1; maybe TRBD2 (5 bases). The germline gives CDR1 SGHTS, CDR2 YDEGEE. This CDR3 is built from 13 residues. Trimming cost V 5 bases and J 4 bases, with 10 bases left between them.

Notes on this clone: In the same sample, other DNA sequences code for this CDR3. The V gene is TRBV19, the J gene TRBJ2-6, with D perhaps TRBD1 or TRBD2 (5 bases each). Trimming shortened V by 7 bases and J by 1 base, and 8 bases separated the two germline ends. Germline CDR1 LNHDA, CDR2 SQIVND (reference sequence). This CDR3 spans 14 amino acids. The CDR3 coding sequence is TGTGCCAGTACGGGGCGGTCTGGGGCCAACGTCCTGACTTTC. This encodes CASTGRSGANVLTF.

The chain uses TRBV29-1 and TRBJ2-1; no clear D. With 8 bases removed from V and 6 bases from J, the gap between germline ends came to 8 bases. CDR1 SQVTM and CDR2 ANQGSEA come from the germline V gene. This CDR3 has 10 amino acids. As DNA, the CDR3 is TGCAGCTTCAATCTCAATGAGCAGTTCTTC. Translated, it gives CSFNLNEQFF.

This clone was counted a few times. The chain carries TRBV18 and TRBJ2-7, with TRBD2 matching 9 bases. Germline V lookup: CDR1 KGHSH, CDR2 LQKENI. The CDR3 is 16 amino acids. With 2 bases clipped from V and 3 bases from J, the junction kept 8 bases outside the gene matches. The CDR3 DNA is TGTGCCAGCTCACCAACAACCGGGACTAGCCTCTACGAGCAGTACTTC. Protein product: CASSPTTGTSLYEQYF. The full variable domain, its missing parts supplied by reference TRBV18 and TRBJ2-7, is NAGVMQNPRHLVRRRGQEARLRCSPMKGHSHVYWYRQLPEEGLKFMVYLQKENIIDESGMPKERFSAEFPKEGPSILRIQQVVRGDSAAYFCASSPTTGTSLYEQYFGPGTRLTVT.

This clone showed up just once. The chain joins TRBV6-5 to TRBJ2-7; no clear D gene. The CDR3 runs 13 residues. Germline V gene sequence: CDR1 MNHEY, CDR2 SVGAGI. Trimming took off 9 bases at V and 2 bases at J, with 14 bases between the two ends. CDR3 amino acids: CARVYAITYEQYF. The CDR3 DNA reads as TGTGCCAGAGTCTACGCTATTACCTACGAGCAGTACTTC.

The chain joins TRBV7-9 to TRBJ1-2; TRBD1 is a possible D gene (6 bases). The CDR3 is made up of 16 amino acids. CDR1 SEHNR and CDR2 FQNEAQ come from the germline V gene (reference sequence). Trimming removed 0 bases from V and 3 bases from J, with 14 bases in between. CDR3 nucleotide sequence: TGTGCCAGCAGCTTAGCTGCAGGGGCGTTTGACTATGGCTACACCTTC. Translation gives CASSLAAGAFDYGYTF.

The chain employs TRBV6-5 and TRBJ1-1, with a weak D call TRBD1 (5 bases). CDR1 and CDR2 from the germline V gene are MNHEY and SVGAGI. With 0 bases removed from V and 7 bases from J, the gap between germline ends came to 15 bases. This CDR3 has 15 residues. The CDR3 here is CASSYSLGGSSEAFF. Written as DNA, the CDR3 is TGTGCCAGCAGTTACTCCCTTGGGGGGTCGAGTGAAGCTTTCTTT.

This chain's CDR3 is CASSIEPRGAYEQYF. DNA for the CDR3: TGTGCCAGTAGTATAGAGCCTAGAGGGGCCTACGAGCAGTACTTC. The chain recombines TRBV19 with TRBJ2-7; perhaps D is TRBD1 or TRBD2 (5 bases each). The CDR3 spans 15 residues. CDR1 LNHDA and CDR2 SQIVND come from the germline V gene (reference sequence). V gave up 0 bases and J gave up 2 bases, with 11 bases separating them. Variable domain in full (rest from reference TRBV19 and TRBJ2-7): DGGITQSPKYLFRKEGQNVTLSCEQNLNHDAMYWYRQDPGQGLRLIYYSQIVNDFQKGDIAEGYSVSREKKESFPLTVTSAQKNPTAFYLCASSIEPRGAYEQYFGPGTRLTVT.